Below, 12 T cell receptor beta chains from the same sample are listed, as sequenced in a study of T cell responses to AZD1222 COVID-19 vaccine. Sequencing used immunoSEQ multiplex PCR; TCRdb keeps in-frame clones, though not all of them. The table includes about 130,000 clones, about nine tenths detected once. Sequenced here: peripheral blood, sampled on day 0 of AZD1222 vaccination. These receptors were taken from an adult in good health.

The rearrangement joins TRBV29-1 to TRBJ2-7; 9 bases line up with TRBD1. CDR1 SQVTM and CDR2 ANQGSEA come from the germline V gene. Unmatched junction bases numbered 5, after V lost 7 bases and J lost 4 bases. There are 12 residues in the CDR3. CDR3 amino acids: CSATGGGYEQYF. The CDR3 coding sequence is TGCAGCGCGACAGGGGGAGGATACGAGCAGTACTTC.

To note about this clone: At one boundary the junction diverges from the germline segment, which might be a read error. The chain joins TRBV4-3 to TRBJ1-2; D is ambiguous. This CDR3 has 13 amino acids. From germline, CDR1 is LGHNA and CDR2 YSLEER. The CDR3 region is CASSQDGWRDPLF. The CDR3 DNA sequence: TGCGCCAGCAGCCAAGACGGGTGGAGGGATCCTCTCTTC.

The rearrangement uses TRBV2 and TRBJ1-5; D gene uncertain. Trimming took 7 bases from V and 2 from J, leaving 9 bases between them. Germline V CDR1 and CDR2: SNHLY, FYNNEI. The CDR3 is 13 amino acids. The CDR3 loop is CASILAGNQPQHF. CDR3 nucleotide sequence: TGTGCCAGCATTCTCGCGGGCAATCAGCCCCAGCATTTT.

The chain combines TRBV11-2 with TRBJ2-7, with TRBD2 identical over 9 bases. The ends lost 2 bases at V and 6 bases at J; junction bases unmatched: 8. Germline assignment: CDR1 SGHAT and CDR2 FQNNGV. The CDR3 has 15 residues. For the CDR3, the DNA is TGTGCCAGCAGCTTATCCCGGGGTAGCGGGGGCGAGCAGTACTTC. Its protein is CASSLSRGSGGEQYF.

In this sample, this clone turned up once. This sequence joins TRBV12-3 or TRBV12-4 and TRBJ2-3, with 9 bases that match TRBD2. Germline trimming cut 1 base from V and 14 bases from J; bases unmatched to any gene: 7. The CDR3 is 13 amino acids. CDR3 sequence reads: CASSLVGGTSWYF. CDR3 in DNA: TGTGCCAGCAGTTTAGTTGGGGGGACTAGCTGGTATTTT.

This clone was recorded only once. The chain carries TRBV4-3 and TRBJ1-2; D call uncertain. V dropped 0 bases and J dropped 6 bases, with 14 bases sitting between them. Germline CDR1 reads LGHNA; CDR2 reads YSLEER. This CDR3 contains 15 residues. The CDR3 sequence is CASSQEEAEGNGYTF. The CDR3 DNA sequence: TGCGCCAGCAGCCAAGAGGAGGCGGAGGGAAATGGCTACACCTTC.

V usage is TRBV6-1 and J usage is TRBJ1-2; D is unresolved. V was clipped by 0 bases and J by 9 bases, with 5 bases between them. Germline loops: CDR1 MNHNS, CDR2 SASEGT. The CDR3 has 11 amino acids. CDR3 sequence reads: CASSEAGSYTF. The CDR3 bases are TGTGCCAGCAGTGAAGCCGGCAGCTACACCTTC.

This clone was seen a few times. The V gene is TRBV30, the J gene TRBJ1-1; 10 bases agree with TRBD1. CDR3 length: 14 amino acids. V was pared by 7 bases and J by 4 bases, with 9 bases of the junction left unmatched. CDR1 and CDR2 (germline): GTSNPN, SVGIG (reference sequence). The CDR3 DNA follows: TGTGCCTACGGGACAGGGGAAAGTAGCACTGAAGCTTTCTTT. Amino acids: CAYGTGESSTEAFF.

The genes are TRBV15 and TRBJ1-2; 10 positions agree with TRBD1. Trimming cost V 1 base and J 7 bases; bases outside gene matches: 12. Germline loops: CDR1 LNHNV, CDR2 YYDKDF (reference sequence). The CDR3 is 17 amino acids. CDR3 sequence reads: CATSRVRAGTGASGYTF. As DNA, the CDR3 is TGTGCCACCAGCAGAGTCAGAGCCGGGACAGGGGCTTCTGGCTACACCTTC. Filled out from reference TRBV15 and TRBJ1-2, the complete variable domain reads DAMVIQNPRYQVTQFGKPVTLSCSQTLNHNVMYWYQQKSSQAPKLLFHYYDKDFNNEADTPDNFQSRRPNTSFCFLDIRSPGLGDTAMYLCATSRVRAGTGASGYTFGSGTRLTVV.

The chain carries TRBV14 and TRBJ2-7, with D tentatively TRBD2 (6 bases). V shed 4 bases and J shed 4 bases, with 17 bases lying between them. This CDR3 spans 15 amino acids. CDR1 SGHDN and CDR2 FVKESK come from the germline V gene. This chain's CDR3 is CASSPRGQWAYEQYF. The DNA of the CDR3 is TGTGCCAGCAGCCCGCGGGGCCAGTGGGCTTACGAGCAGTACTTC.

The rearrangement links TRBV27 to TRBJ2-7; D is unclear. The CDR3 contains 13 residues. The V and J ends lost 6 bases and 3 bases respectively, with 12 bases between them. Looked up from germline, CDR1 is MNHEY and CDR2 is SMNVEV (reference sequence). The CDR3 reads CASRPNSLYEQYF. The CDR3, as DNA: TGTGCCAGCAGGCCCAACTCCCTCTACGAGCAGTACTTC.

The chain has TRBV27 and TRBJ2-7; TRBD2 aligns across 10 bases. Per the germline V gene, CDR1 is MNHEY and CDR2 is SMNVEV (reference sequence). V shed 2 bases and J 3 bases; nucleotides not matched to a gene: 4. The length of the CDR3 is 15 residues. Here the CDR3 DNA reads TGTGCCAGCAGTTTACGGGCTAGCGGGGGCTACGAGCAGTACTTC. It yields the protein CASSLRASGGYEQYF.